A single T cell receptor (beta chain) is shown here with its context. Antigen unknown. Germline values: CDR1 MDHEN, CDR2 SYDVKM. The V and J ends lost 1 base and 5 bases respectively, with 8 bases between them. This CDR3 is 13 amino acids long. The source of the sample is a study of T cell responses to AZD1222 COVID-19 vaccine. Sequencing was performed with immunoSEQ multiplex PCR; in TCRdb, only in-frame clones are kept and a portion is missing. The sample yields approximately 100,000 clones, around 96% seen once. Study-wide results and caveats: Sampling that yielded the repertoires occurred only after the peak T cell response.

V usage is TRBV28 and J usage is TRBJ1-1; D not resolved. The source material was peripheral blood, sampled on day 0 of AZD1222 vaccination. This clonotype was obtained from an adult in good health. Here the CDR3 reads CASSLLGPTEAFF. For the CDR3, the DNA is TGTGCCAGCAGTTTATTAGGGCCAACTGAAGCTTTCTTT.